This T cell receptor beta chain was recovered during a study of blood T cell repertoires in COVID-19. On the study more broadly: Sources were T cells, B-cell-depleted T cells, or PBMCs; the material itself was cDNA or gDNA.

Source study methods: Scientists estimated how many nucleated cells there were by amplifying reference gene primers. Assay used: immunoSEQ multiplex PCR; TCRdb lists only in-frame clones, some missing. Clone size and V and J calls were adopted from that table, with D and trimming inferred from the DNA. The sample holds approximately 480,000 clones; about 88% are singletons and the top ten take about 0.91%. Patients in Seattle were enrolled during active infection, then followed longitudinally. V was clipped by 2 bases and J by 0 bases, with 13 bases between them. There are 16 residues in the CDR3. The germline V gene encodes CDR1 PRHDT and CDR2 FYEKMQ (reference sequence).

Material for sequencing was peripheral blood. The V gene is TRBV13, the J gene TRBJ2-5; the D gene is possibly TRBD1 (6 bases). This receptor was obtained from a man younger than 30 with COVID-19, enrolled during active disease. This CDR3 is CASSLRSTGYQETQYF. CDR3 coding DNA: TGTGCCAGCAGCTTAAGGTCGACAGGCTACCAAGAGACCCAGTACTTC.